This T cell receptor (beta chain) came from a study of T-cell memory formation after mild COVID-19. TCRdb itself ran the 5' RACE reads through MiXCR, one entry per CDR3 protein. The sample shows under 600,000 distinct CDR3 sequences, about 20% of them seen only once. Germline CDR1 LGHNA, CDR2 YSLEER. Unmatched junction bases numbered 21, after V lost 4 bases and J lost 5 bases. This CDR3 has 20 amino acids. The chain couples TRBV4-3 to TRBJ2-5; TRBD2 agrees at 11 bases. The origin of this receptor is an adult woman who had mild COVID-19 (a few samples of this study predate the infection). Cell type and time point are not known. The specimen sequenced was PBMCs or a T cell subset sorted from them (not recorded which). The DNA of the CDR3 is TGCGCCAGCAGCCCGAAGTTAATCGGCGGTACTAGCGGGAGAGGGGAGACCCAGTACTTC. Its protein product is CASSPKLIGGTSGRGETQYF.